This T cell receptor (beta chain) emerged from a study of identical twins. Study conclusions and caveats: Twins showed weaker excess sharing in their beta out-of-frame sequences. Low generation-probability sequences were in excess among twin-shared out-of-frame alpha sequences.

V lost 7 bases, J lost 7 bases, and 11 bases stayed unmatched. CDR3 length equals 15 residues. TCRdb used MiXCR to reprocess the 5' RACE reads, holding one entry per CDR3 protein. The table has 650,000 to 750,000 distinct CDR3 sequences, roughly 20% seen once. As concerns this clonotype: Its antigen remains unknown.

The same sample was also used in a study of T cells expressing NK-cell markers.

The chain recombines TRBV12-3 or TRBV12-4 with TRBJ2-2; 8 bases match TRBD1. This TCR was recovered from a woman under 30 in good health. Specimen: PBMCs. CDR3 sequence: CASTSETGERGELFF. CDR3 bases: TGTGCCAGCACCTCAGAGACAGGGGAACGCGGGGAGCTGTTTTTT.